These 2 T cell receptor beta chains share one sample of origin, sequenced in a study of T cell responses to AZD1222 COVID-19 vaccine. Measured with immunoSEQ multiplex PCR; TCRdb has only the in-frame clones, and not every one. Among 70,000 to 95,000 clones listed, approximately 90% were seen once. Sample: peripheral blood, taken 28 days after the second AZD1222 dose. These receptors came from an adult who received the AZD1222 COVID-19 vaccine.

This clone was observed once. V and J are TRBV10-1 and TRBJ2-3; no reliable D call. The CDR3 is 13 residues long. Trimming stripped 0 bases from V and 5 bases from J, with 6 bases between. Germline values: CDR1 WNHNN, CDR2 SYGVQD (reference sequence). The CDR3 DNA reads TGCGCCAGCAGTGAGTCCGGCGGAGATACGCAGTATTTT. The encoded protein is CASSESGGDTQYF.

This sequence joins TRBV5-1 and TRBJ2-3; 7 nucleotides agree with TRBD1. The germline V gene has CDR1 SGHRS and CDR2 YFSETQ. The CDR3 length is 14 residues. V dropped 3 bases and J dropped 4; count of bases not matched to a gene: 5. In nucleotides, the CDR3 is TGCGCCAGCAGCTCAGGACAGGCCTCAGATACGCAGTATTTT. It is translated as CASSSGQASDTQYF. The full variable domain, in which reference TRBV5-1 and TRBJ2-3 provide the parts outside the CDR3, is KAGVTQTPRYLIKTRGQQVTLSCSPISGHRSVSWYQQTPGQGLQFLFEYFSETQRNKGNFPGRFSGRQFSNSRSEMNVSTLELGDSALYLCASSSGQASDTQYFGPGTRLTVL.